One sample yielded the 16 T cell receptor beta chains listed below, sequenced in a study of blood T cell repertoires in COVID-19. Assay used: immunoSEQ multiplex PCR; TCRdb lists only in-frame clones, some missing. The sample consists of 100,000 to 110,000 clones, about 85% of them appearing once. The sequencing input was peripheral blood. These receptors all stem from a man aged 50-59 years with active or convalescent COVID-19.

V and J are TRBV24-1 and TRBJ2-3, with TRBD1 matching over 7 bases. The CDR3 extends over 18 amino acids. Germline V gene data show CDR1 as KGHDR and CDR2 as SFDVKD. V lost 0 bases to trimming and J lost 0 bases; unmatched junction nucleotides: 8. The CDR3 sequence: CATSDLSQGDASTDTQYF. CDR3 sequence (DNA): TGTGCCACCAGTGATTTGTCGCAGGGGGACGCTAGCACAGATACGCAGTATTTT.

The gene calls are TRBV7-8 and TRBJ1-1; no reliable D call. Germline V gene lookup returns CDR1 SGHVS and CDR2 FQNEAQ. Between the trimmed V and J ends, which lost 5 bases and 2 bases, there was a span of 15 bases. This CDR3 region has 15 residues. As DNA, the CDR3 is TGTGCCAGCAGCCGCGCGAGGGCCGGAAACACTGAAGCTTTCTTT. It is translated as CASSRARAGNTEAFF.

The chain combines TRBV3-1 (or the pseudogene TRBV3-2) with TRBJ1-4; perhaps TRBD1 as D (5 bases). The V end lost 4 bases, the J end lost 8 bases, and 14 bases lay between the germline ends. The CDR3 has 14 amino acids. Germline CDR1 is LGHDT and CDR2 is YNNKEL (reference sequence). CDR3 sequence (DNA): TGTGCCAGCAGCCTTCGACAATGGGGCGAAAAACTGTTTTTT. It translates to CASSLRQWGEKLFF.

The CDR3 DNA sequence: TGTGCCAGCAGTGAAGTCGAGGGATCACCCCTCCACTTT. It yields the protein CASSEVEGSPLHF. The gene calls are TRBV6-1 and TRBJ1-6; no firm D call. The V and J ends lost 1 base and 10 bases respectively, with 8 bases between them. The CDR3 covers 13 residues. Germline CDR1 reads MNHNS; CDR2 reads SASEGT.

On this clone: One end of the junction does not line up with germline, which may come from a read error. The J gene is TRBJ2-1, the V gene TRBV5-1; 13 bases are shared with TRBD2. The length of the CDR3 is 15 residues. Germline values: CDR1 SGHRS, CDR2 YFSETQ. This CDR3 reads CASSFILAGGPRKIF. Here the CDR3 DNA reads TGCGCCAGCAGCTTTATACTAGCGGGAGGGCCCCGCAAGATCTTC.

The V gene is TRBV19, the J gene TRBJ2-1, with a weak D call TRBD1 (5 bases). Deletions cut 7 bases from V and 1 base from J, with 8 bases between. Looked up from germline, CDR1 is LNHDA and CDR2 is SQIVND (reference sequence). The CDR3 runs to 13 residues. CDR3 bases: TGTGCCAGTACTCAGGGATCCTACAATGAGCAGTTCTTC. The encoded protein is CASTQGSYNEQFF.

The V call is TRBV7-9, the J call TRBJ2-2; a weak D match, TRBD2 (6 bases). Trimming took 5 bases from V and 5 from J, leaving 18 bases between them. Germline V lookup: CDR1 SEHNR, CDR2 FQNEAQ (reference sequence). This CDR3 spans 16 amino acids. The CDR3 nucleotides read TGTGCCAGCAGCGCGAGGTCGGCGCGGGATACCGGGGAGCTGTTTTTT. Protein: CASSARSARDTGELFF.

This chain joins TRBV5-6 and TRBJ2-7, with D possibly TRBD1 on 5 matching bases. Between the trimmed V and J ends, which lost 2 bases and 3 bases, there was a span of 18 bases. Germline loops: CDR1 SGHDT, CDR2 YYEEEE. There are 16 residues in the CDR3. Written as DNA, the CDR3 is TGTGCCAGCAGCTTTTCCGACTCCAGGGTTTTCTACGAGCAGTACTTC. Translating gives CASSFSDSRVFYEQYF.

The gene calls are TRBV10-3 and TRBJ2-7; no reliable D call. Trimming cost V 0 bases and J 0 bases, with 9 bases left between them. CDR3 length: 15 amino acids. Germline assignment: CDR1 ENHRY and CDR2 SYGVKD. The CDR3 DNA sequence: TGTGCCATCAGTGAGTCTTCGGCGGCCTCCTACGAGCAGTACTTC. Its translation is CAISESSAASYEQYF.

This clone was detected only once. V is TRBV2 and J is TRBJ2-1; the match to TRBD1 covers 7 bases. This CDR3 has 13 residues. The germline CDR1 and CDR2 sequences are SNHLY and FYNNEI. The junction had 3 bases not matched to a gene; V was cut back by 5 bases and J by 5 bases. The CDR3 loop is CASSRDSDNEQFF. The CDR3 region has the DNA TGTGCCAGCAGTAGGGACAGCGACAATGAGCAGTTCTTC.

This chain uses TRBV5-1 with TRBJ1-2; 8 bases fit TRBD1. Looked up from germline, CDR1 is SGHRS and CDR2 is YFSETQ. This CDR3 contains 14 residues. Trimming at V came to 4 bases and at J to 7 bases, leaving 9 bases not matched to a gene. This CDR3 is CASSDGQGVFGYTF. In nucleotides, the CDR3 is TGCGCCAGCAGCGACGGACAGGGCGTCTTTGGCTACACCTTC.

The chain recombines TRBV3-1 (or the pseudogene TRBV3-2) with TRBJ2-7; D might be TRBD1 (6 bases). V gave up 4 bases and J gave up 4 bases, with 11 bases separating them. Germline-derived CDR1 and CDR2 are LGHDT and YNNKEL (reference sequence). The CDR3 runs 13 residues. DNA of the CDR3: TGTGCCAGCAGCCCAATCAGGGGTTACGAGCAGTACTTC. Its protein is CASSPIRGYEQYF.

DNA of the CDR3: TGCAGCGTTGTGTCACCGTGGGGGAAAACCCCGGGAGGACCCCCCTACGAGCAGTACTTC. Translated, it gives CSVVSPWGKTPGGPPYEQYF. The chain links TRBV29-1 to TRBJ2-7; TRBD2 agrees at 7 bases. J lost 2 bases, V lost 4 bases, and 26 bases had no gene match. Germline V gene data show CDR1 as SQVTM and CDR2 as ANQGSEA. The CDR3 is 20 amino acids.

The rearrangement uses TRBV5-1 and TRBJ2-4; TRBD1 agrees at 10 bases. Germline V gene sequence: CDR1 SGHRS, CDR2 YFSETQ. The V segment lost 2 bases and the J segment 8 bases; nucleotides outside the gene matches: 4. The CDR3 consists of 14 residues. The CDR3 loop is CASSFRTGGDIQYF. Written as DNA, the CDR3 is TGCGCCAGCAGCTTCCGGACAGGGGGGGACATTCAGTACTTC.

The chain links TRBV21-1 to TRBJ2-1; TRBD2, the D gene given by the table, was not confirmed from the DNA. TRBV21-1 is termed a pseudogene. CDR3 length equals 16 residues. The CDR3 here is CASSGRRREGQNEQFF. The CDR3 nucleotides are TGTGCCAGCAGCGGCCGGCGGCGGGAGGGCCAGAATGAGCAGTTCTTC.

The V call is TRBV5-4, the J call TRBJ2-1; 10 positions match TRBD2. The V and J ends lost 5 bases and 7 bases, in that order; junction bases with no gene match: 9. Germline assignment: CDR1 SGHNT and CDR2 YYREEE (reference sequence). The CDR3 has 15 amino acids. In DNA, the CDR3 is TGTGCCAGCAGTTTAGCGGGAGGTTTGTTTAATGAGCAGTTCTTC. Protein sequence: CASSLAGGLFNEQFF.